Each of the 5 T cell receptor beta chains below was sequenced from the same sample in a study of patients and donors after allogeneic stem cell transplantation. From the RT-PCR reads, TCRdb called clonotypes with MiXCR, one entry per CDR3 protein. The data contain some 60,000 distinct CDR3 sequences, 13% of them singletons. Material: blood, either unsorted or a sorted T cell fraction (not recorded which). These receptor sequences come from a human donor who was either an allogeneic HSCT recipient or a stem cell or donor lymphocyte infusion donor (not recorded which). It is not recorded whose cells these are; they may come from a transplant donor.

A word on this clonotype: A much larger clone lies a single base off, so this may be a read error. The chain uses TRBV5-1 and TRBJ1-1; no definite D call. Trimming stripped 6 bases from V and 1 base from J, with 25 bases between. This CDR3 contains 18 residues. CDR1 is SGHRS and CDR2 is YFSETQ in the germline V gene. The CDR3 region has the DNA TGCGCCAGCACTTCGACCCCCGGACGGAGCTTTGCGAACACTGAAGCTTTCTTT. Its translation: CASTSTPGRSFANTEAFF.

This clonotype was observed a handful of times. The CDR3 sequence: CSVYFGQSYEQYF. The CDR3 DNA reads TGCAGCGTTTACTTTGGGCAATCCTACGAGCAGTACTTC. The rearrangement links TRBV29-1 to TRBJ2-7; no reliable D call. V was pared by 5 bases and J by 1 base, with 12 bases between. Germline values: CDR1 SQVTM, CDR2 ANQGSEA. The length of the CDR3 is 13 residues.

The table lists this clonotype with a few counts. The rearrangement joins TRBV25-1 to TRBJ2-2, with 8 bases lining up with TRBD1. The CDR3 runs to 16 residues. Per germline, CDR1 MGHDK and CDR2 SYGVNS. V was clipped by 3 bases and J by 6 bases; unmatched bases: 9. The chain's CDR3 is CASSESDRARAGELFF. The CDR3 DNA reads TGTGCCAGCAGTGAGTCGGACAGGGCAAGGGCCGGGGAGCTGTTTTTT.

This clonotype was seen repeatedly, ten times or more. V gene TRBV3-1 combines with J gene TRBJ1-2; no reliable D call. Germline loops: CDR1 LGHDT, CDR2 YNNKEL (reference sequence). The CDR3 runs 12 residues. V lost 0 bases and J lost 6, with 5 bases in between. CDR3 bases: TGTGCCAGCAGCCAAGAATCCCATGGCTACACCTTC. Protein sequence: CASSQESHGYTF.

The sample holds many counts of this clonotype. The genes are TRBV10-3 and TRBJ2-7, with 11 bases that match TRBD2. Germline lookup yields CDR1 ENHRY and CDR2 SYGVKD. Losses at the gene ends were 0 bases for V and 2 bases for J; bases not matched to a gene: 9. This CDR3 is 18 amino acids long. DNA of the CDR3: TGTGCCATCAGTGAGTCGATATTCACTAGCGGGAGTCCCTACGAGCAGTACTTC. This translates into CAISESIFTSGSPYEQYF.